Following are 13 T cell receptor beta chains from one sample sequenced in a study of tumor-infiltrating lymphocytes in primary liver carcinoma (dated by TCRdb to about 2017). The sequencer listed for this sample is Illumina HiSeq 2500. A constant-region primer and ProtoScript II reverse transcriptase were used to reverse-transcribe TCRbeta-specific cDNA from approximately 500 ng total RNA. Construction of the TCRbeta libraries relied on three nested rounds of multiplex PCR, following a slightly modified ARM-PCR procedure. The first two PCR rounds used multiplex TRBV1-TRBV30 forward primers with a Cbeta reverse primer, each for about 10 cycles. TCRdb trimmed the raw reads at Q25, called clones with MiXCR and kept productive beta chains. Identical CDR3 protein sequences are pooled into one entry, listed with their most common genes and DNA. For this sample the table gives about 120,000 distinct CDR3 sequences, of which roughly 75% were detected only once. Over 7.5% of the sample lies in the top ten.

Without any cell sorting, total RNA and DNA were co-extracted from approximately 20-30 mg of bulk tissue using the AllPrep DNA/RNA mini kit. The sequenced material came from tumor-adjacent normal liver tissue. The receptors were gathered from a woman aged 55-70 years with primary liver carcinoma and hepatitis B virus infection.

Concerning this clonotype: This may arise from a read error, as a much more abundant clone is one base away. The chain recombines TRBV28 with TRBJ2-5; D uncertain. Trimming shortened V by 5 bases and J by 7 bases, and 14 bases separated the two germline ends. The V gene's germline CDR1 is MDHEN and CDR2 SYDVKM. The CDR3 runs to 13 residues. The CDR3: CASSPSEVGTQYF. The CDR3 DNA is TGTGCCAGCAGTCCCTCCGAGGTGGGGACCCAGTACTTC.

The chain combines TRBV11-2 with TRBJ2-2, with D unclear. This CDR3 is 13 amino acids long. Germline lookup yields CDR1 SGHAT and CDR2 FQNNGV. The CDR3 DNA reads as TGTGCGAGTAACTTGGAGCCAGCCGGGGAGCTGTTTTTT. Translation gives CASNLEPAGELFF.

Worth noting for this clonotype: One end of the junction does not line up with germline, which may come from a read error. The rearrangement uses TRBV4-1 and TRBJ2-5, with D unresolved. CDR3 size: 15 residues. CDR1 and CDR2 from the germline V gene are MGHRA and YSYEKL. The CDR3 DNA sequence: TGTGCCAGCAGCCAAGCCCCTTACTTGGAAGAGACCCGGTACTTC. It yields the protein CASSQAPYLEETRYF.

The chain uses TRBV20-1 and TRBJ2-7, with D possibly called TRBD1 or TRBD2 (5 bases each). Germline lookup yields CDR1 DFQATT and CDR2 SNEGSKA (reference sequence). This CDR3 is 12 amino acids long. As DNA, the CDR3 is TGCAGCGGCCAGTCGGGACCCTACGAGCAGTACTTC. Translation: CSGQSGPYEQYF.

Turning to this clonotype: The missing conserved phenylalanine or tryptophan at the end of this CDR3 makes a read error likely. The chain uses TRBV29-1 and TRBJ2-1, with 9 bases lining up with TRBD2. Germline CDR1 reads SQVTM; CDR2 reads ANQGSEA. CDR3 length equals 14 residues. V lost 5 bases to trimming and J lost 8 bases; unmatched junction nucleotides: 10. CDR3: CSVFGGRVVDEQFY. The CDR3 DNA reads TGCAGCGTTTTTGGCGGGAGGGTCGTAGATGAGCAGTTCTAC.

Worth noting for this clonotype: Germline and junction disagree at one end, which may indicate a read error. The chain uses TRBV12-3 or TRBV12-4 and TRBJ1-2; weak D call: TRBD1 (5 bases). The CDR3 loop spans 13 amino acids. DNA for the CDR3: TGTGCCAGCAATCGCGCAGGGACCTATGTCTACACCTTC. Translated, it gives CASNRAGTYVYTF.

In its sample, this clonotype was seen once. Relative to the germline gene, one junction end is altered; a read error may explain this. This CDR3 is CASNLLGGNSYNEQFF. CDR3 sequence (DNA): TGCGCCAGCAACTTGCTAGGCGGGAACTCCTACAATGAGCAGTTCTTC. The gene calls are TRBV5-1 and TRBJ2-1; the D gene is possibly TRBD2 (6 bases). The CDR3 runs to 16 residues. The germline CDR1 and CDR2 sequences are SGHRS and YFSETQ.

This clonotype was detected many times. This sequence joins TRBV6-5 and TRBJ2-2; no clear D gene. The germline V and J ends were trimmed by 0 bases and 8 bases, with 13 bases remaining between them. This CDR3 contains 15 residues. CDR1 is MNHEY, CDR2 SVGAGI, per germline. The CDR3 reads CASSYSSRVGGELFF. The CDR3 DNA sequence: TGTGCCAGCAGTTACTCGTCACGGGTTGGGGGGGAGCTGTTTTTT.

About this clonotype: The germline gene is not matched at one end of the junction; a read error may be the cause. This chain connects TRBV7-8 to TRBJ2-2, with D perhaps TRBD2 (7 bases). The germline gives CDR1 SGHVS, CDR2 FQNEAQ. This CDR3 contains 12 residues. CDR3 in amino acids: CASSLEVGGLYF. The DNA for the CDR3 is TGTGCCAGCAGCCTAGAGGTCGGGGGGCTGTATTTT.

Regarding this clonotype: In this CDR3 the conserved last residue, phenylalanine or tryptophan, is missing, so a read error is likely. The V and J genes are TRBV7-8 and TRBJ2-2; D is uncertain. In germline, CDR1 is SGHVS, CDR2 FQNEAQ. The length of the CDR3 is 12 residues. CDR3 region: CTSSLEVGELFS. The CDR3 DNA follows: TGTACCAGCAGCTTAGAAGTCGGGGAGCTGTTTTCT.

This chain links TRBV20-1 with TRBJ2-7; no clear D gene. This CDR3 has 14 amino acids. The germline V gene has CDR1 DFQATT and CDR2 SNEGSKA (reference sequence). Between the trimmed V and J ends, which lost 5 bases and 4 bases, there was a span of 18 bases. The CDR3: CSAPQTTDLYEQYF. Written as DNA, the CDR3 is TGCAGTGCTCCACAGACCACGGACCTATACGAGCAGTACTTC.

This clonotype was seen a single time. As DNA, the CDR3 is TGTGCCGGCGGCCCAAGACGACTAGCCTCCTACAATGAGCAGTTCTTC. Translated: CAGGPRRLASYNEQFF. This chain uses TRBV6-1 with TRBJ2-1, with 7 bases fitting TRBD2. From germline, CDR1 is MNHNS and CDR2 SASEGT. This CDR3 region has 16 residues. V trimming: 11 bases; J trimming: 0 bases; junction bases outside the gene matches: 13.

Worth noting for this clonotype: A read error is likely, as this CDR3 ends without the conserved phenylalanine or tryptophan. V gene TRBV11-2 combines with J gene TRBJ1-5, with D unclear. CDR1 SGHAT and CDR2 FQNNGV come from the germline V gene. The CDR3 runs 15 residues. The CDR3 here is CASSVRMGGDQHQHL. The CDR3 coding sequence is TGTGCCAGCAGCGTCCGCATGGGAGGAGATCAGCACCAGCATTTA.